Listed below are T cell receptor beta chains from one sample, sequenced in a study of T cells in Graves' hyperthyroidism and ophthalmopathy. TCRdb reanalysed the multiplex PCR reads using MiXCR and keeps one entry per CDR3 protein. The sample comprises roughly 500,000 distinct CDR3 sequences, more than 15% of which are singletons, and 25% to 30% rests with the top ten. The sequencing input was blood. These receptors were collected from a woman aged 30 to 39 with Graves' ophthalmopathy. Each CDR3 is given with its conserved first and last residue. A D gene is named only where the DNA matches it firmly. The size field is filled for only some rows; it gives once, few, many or a size class.

V: TRBV6-2/TRBV6-3; D: .; size: .; J: TRBJ2-5; CDR3: CASRSYRVVSQETQYF; DNA: TGTGCCAGCAGATCCTACAGAGTCGTGAGTCAAGAGACCCAGTACTTC
V: TRBV6-2/TRBV6-3; D: TRBD2; size: few; J: TRBJ2-7; CDR3: CASSYGGGDTYEQYF; DNA: TGTGCCAGCAGTTACGGCGGGGGGGACACCTACGAGCAGTACTTC
V: TRBV27; D: .; size: many; J: TRBJ2-1; CDR3: CASSLPGHSSYNEQFF; DNA: TGTGCCAGCAGTCTCCCCGGCCACAGCTCCTACAATGAGCAGTTCTTC
V: TRBV25-1; D: .; size: .; J: TRBJ2-1; CDR3: CASTFAWEQFF; DNA: TGTGCCAGCACTTTCGCTTGGGAGCAGTTCTTC
V: TRBV6-1; D: .; size: .; J: TRBJ2-7; CDR3: CASSRPGEQYF; DNA: TGTGCCAGCAGTCGACCGGGCGAGCAGTACTTC
V: TRBV6-1; D: .; size: .; J: TRBJ1-2; CDR3: CASRPTGSFSGYTF; DNA: TGTGCCAGCAGACCTACAGGGAGCTTCAGTGGCTACACCTTC
V: TRBV6-2/TRBV6-3; D: TRBD1; size: many; J: TRBJ2-1; CDR3: CASSIYGTAYNEQFF; DNA: TGTGCCAGCAGTATATACGGGACAGCTTACAATGAGCAGTTCTTC
V: TRBV20-1; D: .; size: many; J: TRBJ2-2; CDR3: CSARENAAGELFF; DNA: TGCAGTGCTAGAGAAAATGCAGCCGGGGAGCTGTTTTTT
V: TRBV5-6; D: .; size: .; J: TRBJ1-2; CDR3: CASSTLAGYGYTF; DNA: TGTGCCAGCAGCACCCTGGCAGGCTATGGCTACACCTTC
V: TRBV20-1; D: .; size: few; J: TRBJ2-1; CDR3: CSASRTQGEFF; DNA: TGCAGTGCTAGCAGGACCCAAGGGGAGTTCTTC